This T cell receptor (beta chain) was observed in a study of blood T cell repertoires in COVID-19. Only in-frame clones appear in the TCRdb table, and some are missing; sequencing was by immunoSEQ multiplex PCR. The data show 200,000 to 250,000 clones, about 89% seen once. Trimming stripped 3 bases from V and 2 bases from J, with 15 bases between. CDR1 and CDR2 (germline): SGHRS, YFSETQ. The CDR3 runs 15 residues. The chain couples TRBV5-1 to TRBJ2-7; no definite D call. Sequenced material: peripheral blood. The clonotype comes from a man aged 55 to 70 who had recovered from COVID-19. The CDR3 DNA sequence: TGCGCCAGCAGCTACGACGTGGGCCCAACCTACGAGCAGTACTTC. It yields the protein CASSYDVGPTYEQYF.